This T cell receptor (beta chain) appears in the sequencing data of a study of PD-1 blockade in classical Hodgkin lymphoma. Sequencing was performed with immunoSEQ multiplex PCR; in TCRdb, only in-frame clones are kept and a portion is missing. The sample includes tens of thousands of clones, roughly 89% of them seen just once. V was trimmed by 1 base and J by 0 bases, leaving 12 bases between them. Germline CDR1 is MGHRA and CDR2 is YSYEKL. The CDR3 totals 16 residues. Every patient had relapsed following autologous stem cell transplantation, and cohorts differed in brentuximab vedotin exposure. The V call is TRBV4-1, the J call TRBJ2-5; D ambiguous. Specimen: peripheral blood mononuclear cells (PBMCs), collected before the second cycle of nivolumab. The sequence was obtained from a human donor with classical Hodgkin lymphoma. CDR3 sequence: CASSQGARRHQETQYF. The CDR3 DNA is TGCGCCAGCAGCCAAGGGGCCCGAAGGCACCAAGAGACCCAGTACTTC.